Listed below are T cell receptor beta chains from one sample, sequenced in a study of T-cell reconstitution after alpha-beta-depleted transplantation in children. TCRdb called the PCR reads again in MiXCR, with one record for every CDR3 protein. The sample lists 200,000 to 300,000 distinct CDR3 sequences; under 9.5% were seen once. The source was PBMCs, mostly from graft donor cells, collected 180 days after TCRalphabeta/CD19-depleted stem cell transplant. These receptors were taken from a male patient aged 10 to 17 who had a stem cell transplant for acute lymphoblastic leukemia, so the T cells may come from the graft donor. The CDR3 runs from the conserved cysteine through the conserved F or W. Fields, in order: V gene, clone size, J gene, CDR3 length, D gene, CDR3 protein, CDR3 DNA. D genes are given only for firm matches. The listing skips clone size in some rows; elsewhere it reads once, few, many or a size class.

v_call: TRBV20-1; clone_size: NA; j_call: TRBJ1-1; cdr3_length: 14; d_call: NA; cdr3_aa: CSASLQGLNTEAFF; cdr3_nt: TGCAGTGCTAGCCTACAGGGATTGAACACTGAAGCTTTCTTT
v_call: TRBV3-1; clone_size: many; j_call: TRBJ1-3; cdr3_length: 17; d_call: NA; cdr3_aa: CASSQEIRYRPGNTIYF; cdr3_nt: TGTGCCAGCAGCCAAGAGATACGGTATCGCCCTGGAAACACCATATATTTT
v_call: TRBV7-9; clone_size: many; j_call: TRBJ2-2; cdr3_length: 16; d_call: TRBD2; cdr3_aa: CAFGTSGRSYTGELFF; cdr3_nt: TGTGCCTTCGGGACTAGCGGGAGGAGCTACACCGGGGAGCTGTTTTTT
v_call: TRBV25-1; clone_size: many; j_call: TRBJ2-1; cdr3_length: 16; d_call: TRBD2; cdr3_aa: CASSDATSGVYNEQFF; cdr3_nt: TGTGCCAGCAGTGACGCGACTAGCGGGGTCTACAATGAGCAGTTCTTC
v_call: TRBV3-1; clone_size: many; j_call: TRBJ2-7; cdr3_length: 16; d_call: TRBD1; cdr3_aa: CASSQEYRGNSYEQYF; cdr3_nt: TGTGCCAGCAGCCAAGAGTACAGGGGGAACTCCTACGAGCAGTACTTC
v_call: TRBV18; clone_size: few; j_call: TRBJ2-1; cdr3_length: 16; d_call: NA; cdr3_aa: CASSAQVGGQYNEQFF; cdr3_nt: TGTGCCAGCTCAGCACAGGTGGGGGGTCAATACAATGAGCAGTTCTTC
v_call: TRBV5-2; clone_size: NA; j_call: TRBJ2-7; cdr3_length: 12; d_call: NA; cdr3_aa: CAMGAGLYEQYF; cdr3_nt: TGTGCCATGGGCGCCGGCCTCTACGAGCAGTACTTC
v_call: TRBV28; clone_size: many; j_call: TRBJ2-5; cdr3_length: 14; d_call: NA; cdr3_aa: CASSLPGAWETQYF; cdr3_nt: TGTGCCAGCAGTTTACCCGGGGCGTGGGAGACCCAGTACTTC
v_call: TRBV9; clone_size: many; j_call: TRBJ2-2; cdr3_length: 18; d_call: TRBD1; cdr3_aa: CASSVGWFGGQGAGELFF; cdr3_nt: TGTGCCAGCAGCGTAGGATGGTTCGGGGGACAGGGGGCCGGGGAGCTGTTTTTT
v_call: TRBV7-9; clone_size: few; j_call: TRBJ2-5; cdr3_length: 16; d_call: NA; cdr3_aa: CASSLRGTPGWETQYF; cdr3_nt: TGTGCCAGCAGCTTACGCGGAACTCCGGGTTGGGAGACCCAGTACTTC
v_call: TRBV6-4; clone_size: many; j_call: TRBJ1-2; cdr3_length: 17; d_call: NA; cdr3_aa: CASSDSGGSGPTYGYTF; cdr3_nt: TGTGCCAGCAGTGACTCGGGTGGATCCGGGCCGACCTATGGCTACACCTTC
v_call: TRBV12-3/TRBV12-4; clone_size: many; j_call: TRBJ2-1; cdr3_length: 15; d_call: NA; cdr3_aa: CASSLGGAHYNEQFF; cdr3_nt: TGTGCCAGCAGTTTGGGGGGGGCCCATTACAATGAGCAGTTCTTC
v_call: TRBV7-9; clone_size: many; j_call: TRBJ2-4; cdr3_length: 13; d_call: NA; cdr3_aa: CASGLEGAAVQYF; cdr3_nt: TGTGCCAGCGGCCTCGAAGGGGCGGCCGTTCAGTACTTC
v_call: TRBV28; clone_size: many; j_call: TRBJ2-5; cdr3_length: 16; d_call: TRBD1; cdr3_aa: CASSLFPGQGAETQYF; cdr3_nt: TGTGCCAGCAGTTTATTCCCGGGACAGGGGGCAGAGACCCAGTACTTC
v_call: TRBV20-1; clone_size: few; j_call: TRBJ2-4; cdr3_length: 19; d_call: NA; cdr3_aa: CSASGRDRETGAAKNIQYF; cdr3_nt: TGCAGTGCTAGCGGGAGGGACAGGGAGACGGGGGCAGCCAAAAACATTCAGTACTTC
v_call: TRBV7-2; clone_size: many; j_call: TRBJ2-3; cdr3_length: 15; d_call: NA; cdr3_aa: CASSFAGGRLDTQYF; cdr3_nt: TGTGCCAGCAGCTTCGCAGGCGGTAGATTGGATACGCAGTATTTT
v_call: TRBV3-1; clone_size: many; j_call: TRBJ1-1; cdr3_length: 14; d_call: TRBD1; cdr3_aa: CASSLGQGAIEAFF; cdr3_nt: TGTGCCAGCAGCCTTGGACAGGGGGCTATTGAAGCTTTCTTT
v_call: TRBV20-1; clone_size: many; j_call: TRBJ2-3; cdr3_length: 15; d_call: NA; cdr3_aa: CSARDPVAGTDTQYF; cdr3_nt: TGCAGTGCTAGAGATCCAGTAGCGGGCACAGATACGCAGTATTTT
v_call: TRBV18; clone_size: NA; j_call: TRBJ1-1; cdr3_length: 15; d_call: NA; cdr3_aa: CASSAKTGRDTQAFF; cdr3_nt: TGTGCCAGCTCAGCAAAAACGGGGAGGGACACTCAAGCTTTCTTT
v_call: TRBV20-1; clone_size: NA; j_call: TRBJ1-2; cdr3_length: 14; d_call: NA; cdr3_aa: CSASLVGQYYGYTF; cdr3_nt: TGCAGTGCTAGTCTGGTCGGCCAATACTATGGCTACACCTTC
v_call: TRBV24-1; clone_size: many; j_call: TRBJ2-1; cdr3_length: 16; d_call: TRBD2; cdr3_aa: CATSDLVAGDRNEQFF; cdr3_nt: TGTGCCACCAGTGATTTGGTAGCGGGAGACAGGAATGAGCAGTTCTTC
v_call: TRBV18; clone_size: NA; j_call: TRBJ2-5; cdr3_length: 16; d_call: NA; cdr3_aa: CASSPSQLSYQETQYF; cdr3_nt: TGTGCCAGCTCACCATCCCAGCTCTCGTACCAAGAGACCCAGTACTTC
v_call: TRBV5-1; clone_size: many; j_call: TRBJ1-2; cdr3_length: 13; d_call: NA; cdr3_aa: CASSIGENYGYTF; cdr3_nt: TGCGCCAGCAGCATCGGGGAGAACTATGGCTACACCTTC
v_call: TRBV28; clone_size: many; j_call: TRBJ1-1; cdr3_length: 11; d_call: NA; cdr3_aa: CASSLRAEAFF; cdr3_nt: TGTGCCAGCAGTTTACGGGCAGAAGCTTTCTTT
v_call: TRBV5-5; clone_size: many; j_call: TRBJ2-7; cdr3_length: 15; d_call: NA; cdr3_aa: CASSLEAGDSYEQYF; cdr3_nt: TGTGCCAGCAGCTTGGAGGCAGGCGACTCCTACGAGCAGTACTTC
v_call: TRBV6-5; clone_size: NA; j_call: TRBJ2-7; cdr3_length: 18; d_call: TRBD1; cdr3_aa: CASSYSGFVWDRVYEQYF; cdr3_nt: TGTGCCAGCAGTTACTCGGGTTTCGTATGGGACAGGGTCTACGAGCAGTACTTC
v_call: TRBV6-5; clone_size: NA; j_call: TRBJ2-5; cdr3_length: 14; d_call: NA; cdr3_aa: CASRRTVREETQYF; cdr3_nt: TGTGCCAGCAGGAGGACAGTCCGGGAGGAGACCCAGTACTTC
v_call: TRBV20-1; clone_size: many; j_call: TRBJ2-1; cdr3_length: 11; d_call: NA; cdr3_aa: CSARGKNEQFF; cdr3_nt: TGCAGTGCTAGGGGGAAAAATGAGCAGTTCTTC
v_call: TRBV10-3; clone_size: NA; j_call: TRBJ2-7; cdr3_length: 14; d_call: TRBD1; cdr3_aa: CAIRRTGEGYELYF; cdr3_nt: TGTGCCATCAGGAGGACAGGGGAGGGTTACGAGCTGTACTTC
v_call: TRBV18; clone_size: many; j_call: TRBJ2-7; cdr3_length: 16; d_call: NA; cdr3_aa: CASSPWAGRRNYEQYF; cdr3_nt: TGTGCCAGCTCACCATGGGCAGGGAGGAGAAACTACGAGCAGTACTTC
v_call: TRBV15; clone_size: many; j_call: TRBJ2-7; cdr3_length: 15; d_call: NA; cdr3_aa: CATSTEPDGSYEQYF; cdr3_nt: TGTGCCACCAGCACCGAGCCGGACGGCTCCTACGAGCAGTACTTC
v_call: TRBV6-5; clone_size: many; j_call: TRBJ1-1; cdr3_length: 14; d_call: NA; cdr3_aa: CASSYSTGNTEAFF; cdr3_nt: TGTGCCAGCAGTTACTCGACCGGGAACACTGAAGCTTTCTTT
v_call: TRBV29-1; clone_size: many; j_call: TRBJ2-5; cdr3_length: 11; d_call: NA; cdr3_aa: CSARGWETQYF; cdr3_nt: TGCAGCGCCAGGGGTTGGGAGACCCAGTACTTC
v_call: TRBV20-1; clone_size: many; j_call: TRBJ2-7; cdr3_length: 14; d_call: TRBD2; cdr3_aa: CSARGLAGLYEQYF; cdr3_nt: TGCAGTGCTAGGGGACTAGCGGGCCTCTACGAGCAGTACTTC
v_call: TRBV28; clone_size: many; j_call: TRBJ2-7; cdr3_length: 18; d_call: TRBD1; cdr3_aa: CASTSDRGVTVQFYEQYF; cdr3_nt: TGTGCCAGCACCTCCGACAGGGGAGTTACGGTACAGTTTTACGAGCAGTACTTC
v_call: TRBV13; clone_size: few; j_call: TRBJ2-5; cdr3_length: 17; d_call: TRBD2; cdr3_aa: CASSLRRLAVPQETQYF; cdr3_nt: TGTGCCAGCAGCTTAAGGAGACTAGCCGTCCCCCAAGAGACCCAGTACTTC
v_call: TRBV27; clone_size: many; j_call: TRBJ2-7; cdr3_length: 14; d_call: TRBD1; cdr3_aa: CASSWGQASYEQYF; cdr3_nt: TGTGCCAGCAGTTGGGGACAGGCATCCTACGAGCAGTACTTC
v_call: TRBV19; clone_size: many; j_call: TRBJ2-6; cdr3_length: 16; d_call: NA; cdr3_aa: CASSRTRLLKANVLTF; cdr3_nt: TGTGCCAGTAGCCGAACCCGGCTTCTGAAAGCCAACGTCCTGACTTTC
v_call: TRBV5-1; clone_size: many; j_call: TRBJ2-3; cdr3_length: 14; d_call: TRBD2; cdr3_aa: CASSPISGPDTQYF; cdr3_nt: TGCGCCAGCAGCCCGATTAGCGGGCCGGATACGCAGTATTTT
v_call: TRBV2; clone_size: many; j_call: TRBJ2-4; cdr3_length: 12; d_call: NA; cdr3_aa: CASSGALNIQYF; cdr3_nt: TGTGCCAGCTCAGGGGCGTTAAACATTCAGTACTTC
v_call: TRBV7-2; clone_size: many; j_call: TRBJ2-1; cdr3_length: 13; d_call: NA; cdr3_aa: CASSFGGGAVKFF; cdr3_nt: NA
v_call: TRBV3-1; clone_size: many; j_call: TRBJ1-6; cdr3_length: 16; d_call: NA; cdr3_aa: CASRQGTSSYNSPLHF; cdr3_nt: TGTGCCAGCAGGCAGGGGACGAGCTCCTATAATTCACCCCTCCACTTT
v_call: TRBV6-5; clone_size: many; j_call: TRBJ2-7; cdr3_length: 14; d_call: TRBD2; cdr3_aa: CATLGLAGVYEQYF; cdr3_nt: TGTGCCACCCTCGGACTAGCGGGGGTCTACGAGCAGTACTTC
v_call: TRBV5-1; clone_size: many; j_call: TRBJ2-5; cdr3_length: 14; d_call: TRBD2; cdr3_aa: CASSFSGGRQTQYF; cdr3_nt: TGCGCCAGCAGCTTTTCGGGGGGGCGACAGACCCAGTACTTC
v_call: TRBV21-1; clone_size: many; j_call: TRBJ2-7; cdr3_length: 14; d_call: NA; cdr3_aa: CASRERASSYEQYF; cdr3_nt: TGTGCCAGCAGAGAGCGGGCCAGCTCCTACGAGCAGTACTTC
v_call: TRBV20-1; clone_size: many; j_call: TRBJ1-3; cdr3_length: 14; d_call: TRBD1; cdr3_aa: CSASAGGVGNTIYF; cdr3_nt: TGCAGTGCTAGTGCAGGGGGCGTTGGAAACACCATATATTTT
v_call: TRBV5-4; clone_size: NA; j_call: TRBJ2-7; cdr3_length: 14; d_call: TRBD1; cdr3_aa: CASSLGDRDYEQYF; cdr3_nt: TGTGCCAGCAGCTTGGGAGACAGGGACTACGAGCAGTACTTC
v_call: TRBV7-2; clone_size: many; j_call: TRBJ1-6; cdr3_length: 14; d_call: NA; cdr3_aa: CASSLYSPESPLHF; cdr3_nt: TGTGCCAGCAGCTTATACTCCCCGGAGTCACCCCTCCACTTT
v_call: TRBV4-3; clone_size: many; j_call: TRBJ1-6; cdr3_length: 16; d_call: NA; cdr3_aa: CASSQDLSSYNSPLHF; cdr3_nt: TGCGCCAGCAGCCAAGACCTGAGCTCCTATAATTCACCCCTCCACTTT
v_call: TRBV5-1; clone_size: few; j_call: TRBJ1-4; cdr3_length: 16; d_call: TRBD1; cdr3_aa: CASSWDRVGTNEKLFF; cdr3_nt: TGCGCCAGCAGCTGGGACAGGGTGGGGACTAATGAAAAACTGTTTTTT
v_call: TRBV9; clone_size: many; j_call: TRBJ2-5; cdr3_length: 12; d_call: NA; cdr3_aa: CASSVVGETQYF; cdr3_nt: TGTGCCAGCAGCGTAGTGGGGGAGACCCAGTACTTC
v_call: TRBV20-1; clone_size: many; j_call: TRBJ2-1; cdr3_length: 16; d_call: NA; cdr3_aa: CSARAGVPSSYNEQFF; cdr3_nt: TGCAGTGCTAGAGCGGGAGTACCCAGCTCCTACAATGAGCAGTTCTTC
v_call: TRBV20-1; clone_size: many; j_call: TRBJ1-5; cdr3_length: 14; d_call: NA; cdr3_aa: CSATGKGGNQPQHF; cdr3_nt: TGCAGTGCTACCGGGAAAGGAGGCAATCAGCCCCAGCATTTT